The rows below give T cell receptor beta chains drawn from one sample of a study of blood T cells in healthy people across ages. In TCRdb, the 5' RACE reads were re-called with MiXCR into one record per CDR3 protein. The table shows around 970,000 distinct CDR3 sequences, with roughly 50% occurring only once. Input material: blood. The receptors here all came from a woman aged 55-69 years in good health. Both conserved end residues are part of each CDR3. D genes are given only for firm matches. The size of a clone is reported for some rows only, either as once, few or many, or as a class for expanded clones.

j_call clone_size d_call v_call cdr3_nt cdr3_aa
TRBJ2-5 NA NA TRBV7-2 TGTGCCAGCAGCTTAGGAGACAAACAGACCCAGTACTTC CASSLGDKQTQYF
TRBJ2-1 once TRBD2 TRBV7-2 TGTGCCAGCAGGCATCCGGGACTAGCGGGAAAAGATAGCTCCTACAATGAGCAGTTCTTC CASRHPGLAGKDSSYNEQFF
TRBJ2-3 NA TRBD2 TRBV24-1 TGTGCCACCGCCCGAGCGGGAGGGTTGACAGATACGCAGTATTTT CATARAGGLTDTQYF
TRBJ2-5 NA TRBD2 TRBV20-1 TGCAGTGCTCCCACTAGCGGGAGCCGCGAGACCCAGTACTTC CSAPTSGSRETQYF
TRBJ2-7 NA NA TRBV29-1 TGCAGCGTTGCCGGGGCGGGGAGCTCCTACGAGCAGTACTTC CSVAGAGSSYEQYF
TRBJ2-1 NA NA TRBV20-1 TGCAGTGCGACTATAGCGGACCACTCCTCCTACAATGAGCAGTTCTTC CSATIADHSSYNEQFF
TRBJ2-7 NA NA TRBV20-1 TGCAGTGCTAGAGATCCCCGGGCAGGAACCCACGAGCAGTACTTC CSARDPRAGTHEQYF
TRBJ2-1 few NA TRBV7-2 TGTGCCAGCAGCTTAGTGGGCGGGAAAAATGAGCAGTTCTTC CASSLVGGKNEQFF
TRBJ2-5 NA TRBD2 TRBV18 TGTGCCAGCTCACCATCCTCGGGAGGGCCCGGGGAGACCCAGTACTTC CASSPSSGGPGETQYF
TRBJ1-4 NA TRBD1 TRBV28 TGTGCCGGACAGGGGGCCCTCAATGAAAAACTGTTTTTT CAGQGALNEKLFF
TRBJ2-3 few TRBD2 TRBV6-1 TGTGCCAGCAGACCACTAGCGCCTACAGATACGCAGTATTTT CASRPLAPTDTQYF
TRBJ2-7 NA NA TRBV9 TGTGCCAGCAGCGTAGCGGGAGTCCCCTACAATGAGCAGTACTTC CASSVAGVPYNEQYF
TRBJ2-5 NA TRBD1 TRBV7-2 TGTGCCAGCAGCCTCAACAGGGGTGGCGAAGAGACCCAGTACTTC CASSLNRGGEETQYF
TRBJ2-7 few NA TRBV4-1 TGCGCCAGCAGCCAGACTAGTTCCTCCGAGCAGTACTTC CASSQTSSSEQYF
TRBJ1-6 NA TRBD1 TRBV7-2 TGTGCCAGCAGCTCAGGACCGACAGGGATAGGGTCGCCCCTCCACTTT CASSSGPTGIGSPLHF
TRBJ2-5 NA TRBD2 TRBV25-1 TGTGCCAGCAGTGAGTGGGGTGGACTAGCGGGAGAGGAGACCCAGTACTTC CASSEWGGLAGEETQYF
TRBJ2-2 NA TRBD2 TRBV30 TGTGCCTGGAGTCCGGGAGTTAGCGGGAGAGTTGGGGAGCTGTTTTTT CAWSPGVSGRVGELFF
TRBJ2-7 NA NA TRBV3-1 TGTGCCAGCAGCCAAGATGGACGCTTCTACGAGCAGTACTTC CASSQDGRFYEQYF
TRBJ1-5 NA NA TRBV18 TGTGCCAGCTCACCGCCCCCCGGCTCCTCTGGTAATCAGCCCCAGCATTTT CASSPPPGSSGNQPQHF
TRBJ2-5 NA TRBD2 TRBV29-1 TGCAGCGTTGAAGATCGAGGAGGGAGGGCCTTCCAAGAGACCCAGTACTTC CSVEDRGGRAFQETQYF
TRBJ2-3 few TRBD1 TRBV6-2/TRBV6-3 TGTGCCAGCATCCAAGGGACAGGGGTCACGGATACGCAGTATTTT CASIQGTGVTDTQYF
TRBJ2-5 NA NA TRBV29-1 TGCAGCGTTCGCGGCGGTTCGGTAGAGACCCGGTACTTC CSVRGGSVETRYF
TRBJ2-5 NA NA TRBV7-9 TGTGCCAGCAGCTTAGTCGGCCCGGCAGAGAAGACCCAGTACTTC CASSLVGPAEKTQYF
TRBJ2-1 NA NA TRBV9 TGTGCCAGCAGCGTAGCTTCAGGGAACAATGAGCAGTTCTTC CASSVASGNNEQFF
TRBJ1-6 many NA TRBV3-1 TGTGCCAGCAGCCCCCAACCCGAGACCCCCCTCCACTTT CASSPQPETPLHF
TRBJ2-1 many TRBD2 TRBV29-1 TGCAGCGTTGAAAGCAGCGGGAGGAGAAGAGAGCAGTTCTTC CSVESSGRRREQFF
TRBJ2-5 once NA TRBV10-3 TGTGCCATCAGTGATAACCGGGACATAAGGTGCCAAGAGACCCAGTACTTC CAISDNRDIRCQETQYF
TRBJ1-5 NA TRBD1 TRBV20-1 TGCAGTGCTAGAGATTCCAGACAGGGGATTGGTTCGCCCCAGCATTTT CSARDSRQGIGSPQHF
TRBJ2-5 many NA TRBV18 TGTGCCAGCTCCTTACGACAGCAAGAGACCCAGTACTTC CASSLRQQETQYF
TRBJ1-2 many NA TRBV2 TGTGCCAGCAGTGTGAGGGCAGGGTATGGCTACACCTTC CASSVRAGYGYTF
TRBJ2-1 NA NA TRBV3-1 TGTGCCAGCAGCCAAGATCGGCTAGCTGGGTGGGATGAGCAGTTCTTC CASSQDRLAGWDEQFF
TRBJ1-2 once NA TRBV6-6 TGTGCCAGCGTCAGTGCGGTTATGGGGGTCTATGGCTACACCTTC CASVSAVMGVYGYTF
TRBJ2-5 many NA TRBV6-2/TRBV6-3 TGTGCCAGCAGTTACGGAGAGACCCAGTACTTC CASSYGETQYF
TRBJ2-1 NA TRBD2 TRBV28 TGTGCCAGCAAGCGTGGCGGGAGGAGCGATGAGCAGTTCTTC CASKRGGRSDEQFF
TRBJ2-1 few NA TRBV25-1 TGTGCCAGCGCACCCATCGGACCGTCGGGTGAGCAGTTCTTC CASAPIGPSGEQFF
TRBJ2-1 few TRBD2 TRBV28 TGTGCCAGCGTAGAGACTAGCGGGAGAATGGATGAGCAGTTCTTC CASVETSGRMDEQFF
TRBJ2-5 few TRBD1 TRBV7-6 TGTGCCAGCAGCTCAGGGACAGCCCAAGAGACCCAGTACTTC CASSSGTAQETQYF
TRBJ2-1 few TRBD2 TRBV10-3 TGTGCCATCAGTGAGGCGGGAGGCCACAATGAGCAGTTCTTC CAISEAGGHNEQFF
TRBJ2-5 NA TRBD2 TRBV10-2 TGCGCCAGCAGTGTAGCAGCGGGAGGGCCGAGGGAGACCCAGTACTTC CASSVAAGGPRETQYF
TRBJ2-3 few NA TRBV4-1 TGCGCCAGCAGCCAAGGAGAACTTAATACGCAGTATTTT CASSQGELNTQYF
TRBJ1-6 once NA TRBV20-1 TGCAGTGCCAGAGTGGGAGTTGATTCCTATAATTCACCCCTCCACTTT CSARVGVDSYNSPLHF
TRBJ1-4 NA NA TRBV25-1 TGTGCCAGCATGATGGGCAGGGGTGAAAAACTGTTTTTT CASMMGRGEKLFF